Shown below are 6 T cell receptor beta chains from a single sample sequenced in a study of blood T cell repertoires in COVID-19 (dated by TCRdb to 2018 to 2020). The library relied on the immunoSEQ multiplex PCR assay. TCRdb stores this immuneACCESS table with in-frame sequences only. Part of the clones is absent; in the studies checked, under half of the shortfall reflects unresolved V genes, and no reason is known for the rest. This sample holds approximately 19,000 clones; more than 75% were observed only once. 16% of the sample goes to the ten largest clones. The sample was peripheral blood. Receptors originate from a human donor in a cohort sampled during active COVID-19.

The V and J genes are TRBV6-5 and TRBJ2-2; no definite D call. Trimming removed 2 bases from V and 5 bases from J, with 6 bases in between. This CDR3 spans 13 amino acids. The germline V gene encodes CDR1 MNHEY and CDR2 SVGAGI. CDR3 coding DNA: TGTGCCAGCAGTTACCGGGTTACCGGGGAGCTGTTTTTT. Residues: CASSYRVTGELFF.

This chain joins TRBV6-4 and TRBJ1-1; 9 bases agree with TRBD1. After removal of 2 bases from V and 8 bases from J, the junction contained 0 bases not matched to a gene. The CDR3 spans 12 residues. Germline V CDR1 and CDR2: MRHNA, SNTAGT. The CDR3 protein is CASSDGTGEAFF. CDR3 coding DNA: TGTGCCAGCAGTGACGGGACAGGGGAAGCTTTCTTT.

The table lists this clone with a few counts. This chain connects TRBV28 to TRBJ2-7; 8 nucleotides line up with TRBD1. This CDR3 is built from 17 residues. CDR1 and CDR2 from the germline V gene are MDHEN and SYDVKM. The junction had 14 bases not matched to a gene; V was cut back by 5 bases and J by 2 bases. CDR3 bases: TGTGCCAGCAGTCCTAGGGACAGGCTAATTCTCCCCTACGAGCAGTACTTC. It specifies CASSPRDRLILPYEQYF.

V usage is TRBV10-3 and J usage is TRBJ2-1; D call uncertain. Germline loops: CDR1 ENHRY, CDR2 SYGVKD. Trimming took 4 bases from V and 1 from J, leaving 8 bases between them. This CDR3 is built from 14 residues. The chain's CDR3 is CAISGQTSYNEQFF. The CDR3, as DNA: TGTGCCATCAGTGGGCAGACATCCTACAATGAGCAGTTCTTC.

The rearrangement joins TRBV13 to TRBJ2-1; 9 nucleotides match TRBD2. V was pared by 0 bases and J by 12 bases, with 6 bases of the junction left unmatched. Germline loops: CDR1 PRHDT, CDR2 FYEKMQ (reference sequence). The CDR3 extends over 14 amino acids. The CDR3 nucleotides read TGTGCCAGCAGCTTAGGAGGGCGGCGGGAGGGGCAGTTCTTC. It translates to CASSLGGRREGQFF.

This clone was observed a few times. The V gene is TRBV19, the J gene TRBJ1-1; TRBD1 agrees at 8 bases. Trimming cost V 3 bases and J 1 base; bases outside gene matches: 7. CDR3 size: 16 residues. From germline, CDR1 is LNHDA and CDR2 SQIVND (reference sequence). The CDR3: CASSILGQGGNTEAFF. Written as DNA, the CDR3 is TGTGCCAGTAGTATTCTTGGACAGGGAGGGAACACTGAAGCTTTCTTT.